These T cell receptor beta chains were read from a single sample in a study of OX40 agonist ivuxolimab in advanced cancers. The table came from immunoSEQ multiplex PCR; TCRdb's copy has only in-frame clones and leaves some out. The sample consists of tens of thousands of clones, 85% to 90% of them appearing once. Material: CD4+ or CD8+ T cells sorted from blood, obtained in a trial of the OX40 agonist ivuxolimab. The receptor source for this set is an adult with an advanced solid tumor such as melanoma, head and neck, liver or kidney cancer. CDR3s include the opening cysteine and the closing phenylalanine or tryptophan. Each record gives: J gene, clone size, V gene, D gene, CDR3 DNA, CDR3 protein. D genes are given only for firm matches. Size tells how often a clone was seen (once, few, many) or the class of an expanded clone, and some rows leave it out.

TRBJ2-5 | . | TRBV10-2 | TRBD2 | TGCGCCAGCTCAATCGGGGGGGAGGGCCTCCAAGAGACCCAGTACTTC | CASSIGGEGLQETQYF
TRBJ1-1 | . | TRBV19 | TRBD1 | TGTGCCAGTAGTATTAGCAGGGGGCCCCAGAACACTGAAGCTTTCTTT | CASSISRGPQNTEAFF
TRBJ1-1 | . | TRBV7-9 | TRBD1 | TGTGCCAGCAGCTTGCAGGGGGGCACTGAAGCTTTCTTT | CASSLQGGTEAFF
TRBJ2-7 | . | TRBV18 | . | TGTGCCAGCTCACCGGGTACCGAGCAGTACTTC | CASSPGTEQYF
TRBJ1-5 | . | TRBV7-8 | . | TGTGCCAGCACCCAGGACATACACAATCAGCCCCAGCATTTT | CASTQDIHNQPQHF
TRBJ2-2 | . | TRBV7-2 | TRBD2 | TGTGCCAGCAGAGTTCCCGGGACTAGATCGACCGGGGAGCTGTTTTTT | CASRVPGTRSTGELFF
TRBJ2-3 | once | TRBV7-2 | TRBD2 | TGTGCCAGCAGCTTACCCGGGACTAGCGGGGGGACAGATACGCAGTATTTT | CASSLPGTSGGTDTQYF
TRBJ2-1 | once | TRBV11-2 | TRBD2 | TGTGCCAGCAGCTTAGGGGCAACTAGCGCCTTTGAGCAGTTCTTC | CASSLGATSAFEQFF
TRBJ2-3 | . | TRBV10-3 | . | TGTGCCATCAGTGTAGGGATTAGCACAGATACGCAGTATTTT | CAISVGISTDTQYF
TRBJ2-1 | . | TRBV4-1 | TRBD1 | TGCGCCAGCAGCCAAGGGAGGGCGGGGACAGGGAAAAATGAGCAGTTCTTC | CASSQGRAGTGKNEQFF
TRBJ2-3 | . | TRBV4-3 | TRBD2 | TGCGCCAGCAGCCAAGTCCCTAGCGGGATCGCAGATACGCAGTATTTT | CASSQVPSGIADTQYF
TRBJ2-7 | . | TRBV7-7 | TRBD2 | TGTGCCAGCAGCTTTAGATTAGCGGGTCCCTACGAGCAGTACTTC | CASSFRLAGPYEQYF
TRBJ2-1 | once | TRBV28 | . | TGCGCCTCTCTAGCCCCTTTTAATGAGCAGTTCTTC | CASLAPFNEQFF
TRBJ2-3 | . | TRBV29-1 | TRBD2 | TGCAGCGTTGTGAGCGGGAGTACAGATACGCAGTATTTT | CSVVSGSTDTQYF
TRBJ2-5 | . | TRBV30 | . | TGTGCCTGGGAGGGTAGAGGGACCCAGTACTTC | CAWEGRGTQYF
TRBJ2-7 | . | TRBV20-1 | . | TGCAGTGCTAGAGACAGCTACGAGCAGTACTTC | CSARDSYEQYF
TRBJ2-5 | . | TRBV9 | . | TGTGCCAGCAGCGCCGGAGAGACCCAGTACTTC | CASSAGETQYF
TRBJ1-2 | . | TRBV29-1 | . | TGCAGCGTTGTGCCCGGGACAACTAACTATGGCTACACCTTC | CSVVPGTTNYGYTF
TRBJ1-3 | . | TRBV19 | . | TGTGCCAGTAGTATAAAGCGCTCTGGAAACACCATATATTTT | CASSIKRSGNTIYF
TRBJ2-7 | . | TRBV15 | TRBD1 | TGTGCCACCAGCAGAGGAGGGACAGTGTCCTACGAGCAGTACTTC | CATSRGGTVSYEQYF
TRBJ2-5 | . | TRBV7-2 | . | TGTGCCAGCAGCTTCTACGGGGGGCCGCAAGAGACCCAGTACTTC | CASSFYGGPQETQYF
TRBJ2-7 | few | TRBV6-1 | TRBD1 | TGTGCCAGCGAGGGACAGACTAAGTCCTACGAGCAGTACTTC | CASEGQTKSYEQYF
TRBJ1-3 | . | TRBV7-2 | . | TGTGCCAGCAGCTTAGCGTTAGGATCCGCTGGAAACACCATATATTTT | CASSLALGSAGNTIYF
TRBJ1-4 | . | TRBV6-5 | TRBD1 | TGTGCCAGCAGATCGACAGGGAGGACTAATGAAAAACTGTTTTTT | CASRSTGRTNEKLFF
TRBJ2-2 | . | TRBV5-1 | TRBD2 | TGCGCCAGCAGCACCGGACTAGCGGGAGGGAACACCGGGGAGCTGTTTTTT | CASSTGLAGGNTGELFF
TRBJ1-1 | . | TRBV4-3 | . | TGCGCCAGCAGCCAGAAGACGGGGGGCGAAGCTTTCTTT | CASSQKTGGEAFF
TRBJ2-2 | . | TRBV5-1 | . | TGCGCCAGCAGACCTAGCTCCGGGGAGCTGTTTTTT | CASRPSSGELFF
TRBJ1-5 | . | TRBV25-1 | . | TGTGCCAGCAGTGATTGGGGGGGGCCCCAGCATTTT | CASSDWGGPQHF
TRBJ2-2 | . | TRBV7-3 | . | TGTGCCAGCAGCTTAACTGGAACCGGGGAGCTGTTTTTT | CASSLTGTGELFF
TRBJ1-6 | . | TRBV5-8 | . | TGTGCCAGCAGCGGGGGGGACCCCCTCCACTTT | CASSGGDPLHF
TRBJ2-3 | . | TRBV14 | TRBD2 | TGTGCCAGCAGCCAAGGCTATGAGCGGGGGGCAGATACGCAGTATTTT | CASSQGYERGADTQYF
TRBJ2-7 | . | TRBV27 | TRBD2 | TGTGCCAGCAGCAAACTAGCGGGGTCTACCTACGAGCAGTACTTC | CASSKLAGSTYEQYF
TRBJ2-7 | . | TRBV4-3 | TRBD2 | TGCGCCAGCAGCCAAGGGACTAGCGGGGGATACGAGCAGTACTTC | CASSQGTSGGYEQYF
TRBJ2-3 | . | TRBV4-3 | . | TGCGCCAGCAGCCAAGCCCCAGCGGCCTCGGATACGCAGTATTTT | CASSQAPAASDTQYF
TRBJ1-2 | . | TRBV6-5 | . | TGTGCCAGCAGTTACTCGGAGGGGTATGGCTACACCTTC | CASSYSEGYGYTF
TRBJ2-3 | . | TRBV4-2 | TRBD2 | TGTGCCAGCGCGCGGGGGTCCACAGATACGCAGTATTTT | CASARGSTDTQYF
TRBJ2-1 | . | TRBV19 | . | TGTGCCAGTAAAGGGCCTAGCTACAATGAGCAGTTCTTC | CASKGPSYNEQFF
TRBJ1-6 | . | TRBV27 | . | TGTGCCAGCAGGTTTACCAGGGCGGGGTCCGGGAATTCACCCCTCCACTTT | CASRFTRAGSGNSPLHF
TRBJ1-2 | . | TRBV30 | TRBD1 | TGTGCCTGGAGTCTAGGGGGCGTCGGTGGCTACACCTTC | CAWSLGGVGGYTF
TRBJ1-1 | . | TRBV29-1 | . | TGCAGCGTCGGCGGCAGGGTAAACACTGAAGCTTTCTTT | CSVGGRVNTEAFF
TRBJ2-3 | . | TRBV6-1 | . | TGTGCCAGCAGTGAAGGGTGGGTAAGGAGGGGCCAAGATACGCAGTATTTT | CASSEGWVRRGQDTQYF
TRBJ1-5 | . | TRBV7-8 | . | TGTGCCAGCAGCCCAGTCGGGGGTAGCAATCAGCCCCAGCATTTT | CASSPVGGSNQPQHF
TRBJ2-2 | . | TRBV7-7 | . | TGTGCCAGCAGCTTATCCTCCGGGACCGGGGAGCTGTTTTTT | CASSLSSGTGELFF
TRBJ1-4 | . | TRBV4-2 | TRBD1 | TGTGCCAGCAGCCAGGAACCCGGGACAGGGAATGAAAAACTGTTTTTT | CASSQEPGTGNEKLFF
TRBJ2-3 | . | TRBV7-2 | . | TGTGCCAGCAGCTTAGGCAGGCGAGATACGCAGTATTTT | CASSLGRRDTQYF